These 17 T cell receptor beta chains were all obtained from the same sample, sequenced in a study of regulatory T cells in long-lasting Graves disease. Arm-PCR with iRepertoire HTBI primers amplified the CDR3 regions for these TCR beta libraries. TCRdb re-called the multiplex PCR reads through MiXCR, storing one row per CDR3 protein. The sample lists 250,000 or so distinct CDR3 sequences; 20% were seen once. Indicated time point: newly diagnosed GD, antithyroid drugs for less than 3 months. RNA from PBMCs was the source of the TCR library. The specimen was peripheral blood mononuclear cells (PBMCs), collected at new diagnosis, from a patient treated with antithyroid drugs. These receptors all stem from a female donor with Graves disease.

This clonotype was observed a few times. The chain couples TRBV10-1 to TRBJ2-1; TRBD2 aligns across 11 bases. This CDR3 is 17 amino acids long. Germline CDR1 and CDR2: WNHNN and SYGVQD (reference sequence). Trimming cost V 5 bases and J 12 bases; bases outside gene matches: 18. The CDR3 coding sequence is TGCGCCAGCAGTTCTAATAGCGGGAGGGCCTTGAATCAGCCGCAGTTCTTC. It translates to CASSSNSGRALNQPQFF.

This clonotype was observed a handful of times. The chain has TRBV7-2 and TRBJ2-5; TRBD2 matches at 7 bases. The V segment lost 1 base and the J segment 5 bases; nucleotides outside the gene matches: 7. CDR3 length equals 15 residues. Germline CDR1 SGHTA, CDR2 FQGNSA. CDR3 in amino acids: CASSLERDALETQYF. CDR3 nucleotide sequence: TGTGCCAGCAGCTTAGAGCGGGACGCCCTTGAGACCCAGTACTTC.

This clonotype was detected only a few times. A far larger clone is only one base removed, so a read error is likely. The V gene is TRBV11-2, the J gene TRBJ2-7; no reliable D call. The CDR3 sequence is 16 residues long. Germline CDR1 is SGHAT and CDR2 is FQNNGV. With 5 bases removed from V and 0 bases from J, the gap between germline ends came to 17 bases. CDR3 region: CASSTPGRWNSYEQYF. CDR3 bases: TGTGCCAGCAGCACCCCCGGGCGGTGGAACTCCTACGAGCAGTACTTC.

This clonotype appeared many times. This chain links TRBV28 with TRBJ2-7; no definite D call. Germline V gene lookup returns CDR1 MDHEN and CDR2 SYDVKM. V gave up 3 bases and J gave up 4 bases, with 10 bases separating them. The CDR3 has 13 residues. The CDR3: CASSLGRRYEQYF. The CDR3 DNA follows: TGTGCCAGCAGTTTGGGCCGACGGTACGAGCAGTACTTC.

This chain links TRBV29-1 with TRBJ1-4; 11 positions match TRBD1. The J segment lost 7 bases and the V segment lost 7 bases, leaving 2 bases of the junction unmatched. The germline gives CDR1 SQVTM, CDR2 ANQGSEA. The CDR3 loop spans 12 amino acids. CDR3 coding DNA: TGCAGCGCGGGGACAGGGGGTGAAAAACTGTTTTTT. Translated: CSAGTGGEKLFF.

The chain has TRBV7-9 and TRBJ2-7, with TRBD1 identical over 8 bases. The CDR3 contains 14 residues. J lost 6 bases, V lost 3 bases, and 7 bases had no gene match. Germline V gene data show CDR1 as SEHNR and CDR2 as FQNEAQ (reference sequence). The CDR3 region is CASSLGQVSLEQYF. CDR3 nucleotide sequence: TGTGCCAGCAGCTTGGGACAGGTCAGCCTCGAGCAGTACTTC.

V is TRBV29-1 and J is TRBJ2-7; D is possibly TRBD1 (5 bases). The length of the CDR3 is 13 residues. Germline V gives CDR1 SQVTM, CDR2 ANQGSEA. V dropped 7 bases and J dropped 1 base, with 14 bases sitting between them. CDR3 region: CSALIGDSYEQYF. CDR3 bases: TGCAGCGCACTGATAGGGGATTCCTACGAGCAGTACTTC.

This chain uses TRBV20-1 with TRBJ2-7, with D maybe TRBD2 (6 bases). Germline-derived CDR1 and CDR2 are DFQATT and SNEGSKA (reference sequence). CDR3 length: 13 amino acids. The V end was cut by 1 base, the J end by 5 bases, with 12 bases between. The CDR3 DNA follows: TGCAGTGCTAGAGGTGGAGGGAAAGACGAGCAGTACTTC. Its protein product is CSARGGGKDEQYF.

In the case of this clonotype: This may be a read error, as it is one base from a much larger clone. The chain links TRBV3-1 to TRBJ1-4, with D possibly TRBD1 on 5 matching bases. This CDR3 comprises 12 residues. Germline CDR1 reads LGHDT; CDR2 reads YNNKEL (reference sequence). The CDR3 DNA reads TGTGCCAGCAGCGACACAGGAGAGAAACTGCTTTTT. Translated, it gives CASSDTGEKLLF.

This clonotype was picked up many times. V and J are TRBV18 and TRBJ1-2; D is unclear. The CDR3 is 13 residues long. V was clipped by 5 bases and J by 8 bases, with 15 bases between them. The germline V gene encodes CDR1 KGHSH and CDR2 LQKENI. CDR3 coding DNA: TGTGCCAGCTCAACTTCTCAGGTTGAAGGCTACACCTTC. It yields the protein CASSTSQVEGYTF. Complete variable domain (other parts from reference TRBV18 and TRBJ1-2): NAGVMQNPRHLVRRRGQEARLRCSPMKGHSHVYWYRQLPEEGLKFMVYLQKENIIDESGMPKERFSAEFPKEGPSILRIQQVVRGDSAAYFCASSTSQVEGYTFGSGTRLTVV.

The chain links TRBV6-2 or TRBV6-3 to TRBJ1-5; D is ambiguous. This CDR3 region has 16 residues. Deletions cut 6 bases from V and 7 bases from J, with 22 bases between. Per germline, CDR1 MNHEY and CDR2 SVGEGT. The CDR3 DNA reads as TGTGCCAGCAGACCATCGGAAGGGCCTCTGGGACAGCCCCAGCATTTT. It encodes CASRPSEGPLGQPQHF.

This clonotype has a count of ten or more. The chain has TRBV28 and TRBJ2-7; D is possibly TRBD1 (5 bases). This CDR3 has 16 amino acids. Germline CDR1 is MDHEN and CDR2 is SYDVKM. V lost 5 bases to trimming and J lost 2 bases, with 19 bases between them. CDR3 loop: CASSGPQVSLAYEQYF. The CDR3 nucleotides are TGTGCCAGCAGTGGACCACAGGTCTCCCTAGCCTACGAGCAGTACTTC.

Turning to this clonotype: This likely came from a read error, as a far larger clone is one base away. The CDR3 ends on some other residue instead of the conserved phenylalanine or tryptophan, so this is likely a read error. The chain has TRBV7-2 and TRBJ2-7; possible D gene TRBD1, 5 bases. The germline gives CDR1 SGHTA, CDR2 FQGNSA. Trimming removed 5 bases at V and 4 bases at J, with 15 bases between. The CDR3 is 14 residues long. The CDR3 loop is CASSPPDRRYEQYS. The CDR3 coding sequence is TGTGCCAGCAGCCCCCCCGACAGAAGATACGAGCAGTACTCC.

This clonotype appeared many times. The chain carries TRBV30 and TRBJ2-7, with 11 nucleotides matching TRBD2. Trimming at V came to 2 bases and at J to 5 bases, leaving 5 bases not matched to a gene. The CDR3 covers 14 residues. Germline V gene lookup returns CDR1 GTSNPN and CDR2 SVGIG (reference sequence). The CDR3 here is CAWSFLAGGNEQYF. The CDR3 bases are TGTGCCTGGAGTTTCCTAGCGGGAGGTAACGAGCAGTACTTC.

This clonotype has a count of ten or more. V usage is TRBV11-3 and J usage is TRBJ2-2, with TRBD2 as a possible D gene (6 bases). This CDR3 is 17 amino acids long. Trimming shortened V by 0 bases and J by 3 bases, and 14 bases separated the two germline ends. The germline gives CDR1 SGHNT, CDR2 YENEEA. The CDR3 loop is CASSLDDIGSYTGELFF. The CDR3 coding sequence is TGTGCCAGCAGCTTAGATGACATCGGGAGTTACACCGGGGAGCTGTTTTTT.

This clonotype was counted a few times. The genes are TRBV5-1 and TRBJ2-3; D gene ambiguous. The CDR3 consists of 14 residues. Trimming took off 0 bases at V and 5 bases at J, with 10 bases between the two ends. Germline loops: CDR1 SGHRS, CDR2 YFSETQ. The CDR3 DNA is TGCGCCAGCAGCTTGGTTGGAATCGGAGATACGCAGTATTTT. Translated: CASSLVGIGDTQYF.

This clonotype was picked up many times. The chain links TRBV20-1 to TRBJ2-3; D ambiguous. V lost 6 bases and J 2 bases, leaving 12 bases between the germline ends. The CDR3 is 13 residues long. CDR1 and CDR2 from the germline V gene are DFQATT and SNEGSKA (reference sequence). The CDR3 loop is CSAPMWDTDTQYF. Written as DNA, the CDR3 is TGCAGTGCCCCCATGTGGGACACAGATACGCAGTATTTT.